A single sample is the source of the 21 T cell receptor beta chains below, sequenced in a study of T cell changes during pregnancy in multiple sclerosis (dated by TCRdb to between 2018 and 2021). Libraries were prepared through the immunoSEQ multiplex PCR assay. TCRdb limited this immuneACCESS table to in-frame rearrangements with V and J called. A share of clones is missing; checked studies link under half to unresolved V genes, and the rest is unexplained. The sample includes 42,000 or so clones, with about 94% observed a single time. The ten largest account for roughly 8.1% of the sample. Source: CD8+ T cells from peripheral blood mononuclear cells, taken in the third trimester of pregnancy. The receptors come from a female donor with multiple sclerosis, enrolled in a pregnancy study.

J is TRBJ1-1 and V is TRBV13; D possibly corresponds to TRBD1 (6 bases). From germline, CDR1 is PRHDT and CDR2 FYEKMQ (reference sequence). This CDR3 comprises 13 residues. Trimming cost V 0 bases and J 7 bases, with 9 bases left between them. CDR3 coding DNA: TGTGCCAGCAGCTTAGGGACAGGCGATGAAGCTTTCTTT. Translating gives CASSLGTGDEAFF.

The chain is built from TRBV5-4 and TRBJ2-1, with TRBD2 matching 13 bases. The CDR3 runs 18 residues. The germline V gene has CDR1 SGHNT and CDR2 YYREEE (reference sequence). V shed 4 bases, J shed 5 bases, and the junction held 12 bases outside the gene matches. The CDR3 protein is CASSPGTSGDPPDNEQFF. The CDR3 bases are TGTGCCAGCAGCCCCGGGACTAGCGGGGACCCCCCGGACAATGAGCAGTTCTTC.

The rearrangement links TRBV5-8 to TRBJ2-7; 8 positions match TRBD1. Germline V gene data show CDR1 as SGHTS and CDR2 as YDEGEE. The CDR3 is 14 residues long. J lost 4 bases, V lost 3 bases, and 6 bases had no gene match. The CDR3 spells CASSSTGGSYEQYF. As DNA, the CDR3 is TGTGCCAGCAGCTCTACAGGGGGGAGTTACGAGCAGTACTTC.

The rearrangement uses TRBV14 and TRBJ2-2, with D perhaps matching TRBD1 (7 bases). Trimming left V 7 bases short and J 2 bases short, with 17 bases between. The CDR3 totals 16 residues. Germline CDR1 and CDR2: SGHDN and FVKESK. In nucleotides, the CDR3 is TGTGCCAGCACCTCAGGGGGGACATCTAACACCGGGGAGCTGTTTTTT. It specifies CASTSGGTSNTGELFF. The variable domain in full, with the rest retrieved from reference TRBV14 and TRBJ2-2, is EAGVTQFPSHSVIEKGQTVTLRCDPISGHDNLYWYRRVMGKEIKFLLHFVKESKQDESGMPNNRFLAERTGGTYSTLKVQPAELEDSGVYFCASTSGGTSNTGELFFGEGSRLTVL.

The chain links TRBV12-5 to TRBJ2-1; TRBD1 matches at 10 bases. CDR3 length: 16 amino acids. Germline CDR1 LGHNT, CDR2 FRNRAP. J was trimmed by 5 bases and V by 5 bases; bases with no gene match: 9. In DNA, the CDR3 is TGTGCTAGTGGTCTTAGTCCGGGACAGGGGAACAATGAGCAGTTCTTC. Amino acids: CASGLSPGQGNNEQFF.

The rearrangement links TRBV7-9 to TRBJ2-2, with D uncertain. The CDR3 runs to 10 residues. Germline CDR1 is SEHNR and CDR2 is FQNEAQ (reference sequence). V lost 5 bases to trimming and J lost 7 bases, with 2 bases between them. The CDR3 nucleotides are TGTGCCAGCAGCCTCGGGGAGCTGTTTTTT. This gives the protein CASSLGELFF.

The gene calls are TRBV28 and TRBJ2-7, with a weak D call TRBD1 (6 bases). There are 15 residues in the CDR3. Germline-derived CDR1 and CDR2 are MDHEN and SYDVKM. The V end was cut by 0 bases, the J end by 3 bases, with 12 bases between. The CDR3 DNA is TGTGCCAGCAGTTTATGGGGGGCGTCCGGCTACGAGCAGTACTTC. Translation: CASSLWGASGYEQYF.

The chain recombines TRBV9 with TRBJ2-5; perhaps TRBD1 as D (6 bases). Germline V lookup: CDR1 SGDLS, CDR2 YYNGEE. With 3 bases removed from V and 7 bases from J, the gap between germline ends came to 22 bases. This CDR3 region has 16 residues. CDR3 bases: TGTGCCAGCAGCGCTAAGGGGGACATATTCACGGGGACCCAGTACTTC. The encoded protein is CASSAKGDIFTGTQYF.

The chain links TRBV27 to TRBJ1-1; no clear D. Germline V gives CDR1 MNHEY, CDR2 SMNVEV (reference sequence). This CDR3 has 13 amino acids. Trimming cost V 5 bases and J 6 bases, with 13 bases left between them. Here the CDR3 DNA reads TGTGCCAGCAGTGCCTACTCCAAAGCTGAAGCTTTCTTT. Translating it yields CASSAYSKAEAFF.

The CDR3 DNA sequence: TGTGCCAGCAGCCAACAAATGGGGCCCGACTTTTACGAGCAGTACTTC. This sequence encodes CASSQQMGPDFYEQYF. The chain links TRBV28 to TRBJ2-7, with a weak D call TRBD1 (5 bases). Germline CDR1 reads MDHEN; CDR2 reads SYDVKM. Deletions cut 6 bases from V and 4 bases from J, with 22 bases between. This CDR3 has 16 amino acids. The full variable domain, its missing parts supplied by reference TRBV28 and TRBJ2-7, is DVKVTQSSRYLVKRTGEKVFLECVQDMDHENMFWYRQDPGLGLRLIYFSYDVKMKEKGDIPEGYSVSREKKERFSLILESASTNQTSMYLCASSQQMGPDFYEQYFGPGTRLTVT.

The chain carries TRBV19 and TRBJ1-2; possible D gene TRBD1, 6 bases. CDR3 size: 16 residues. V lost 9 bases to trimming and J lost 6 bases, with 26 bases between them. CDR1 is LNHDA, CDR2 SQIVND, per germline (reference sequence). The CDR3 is CASGRTELTGPDGYTF. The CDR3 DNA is TGTGCCAGCGGAAGGACAGAATTGACAGGCCCGGATGGCTACACCTTC. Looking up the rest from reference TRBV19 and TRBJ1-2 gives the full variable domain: DGGITQSPKYLFRKEGQNVTLSCEQNLNHDAMYWYRQDPGQGLRLIYYSQIVNDFQKGDIAEGYSVSREKKESFPLTVTSAQKNPTAFYLCASGRTELTGPDGYTFGSGTRLTVV.

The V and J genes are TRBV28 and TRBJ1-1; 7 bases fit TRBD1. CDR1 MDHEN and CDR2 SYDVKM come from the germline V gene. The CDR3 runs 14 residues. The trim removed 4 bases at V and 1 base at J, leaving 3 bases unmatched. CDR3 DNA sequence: TGTGCCAGCAGTTACAGGGGTGGGAACACTGAAGCTTTCTTT. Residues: CASSYRGGNTEAFF.

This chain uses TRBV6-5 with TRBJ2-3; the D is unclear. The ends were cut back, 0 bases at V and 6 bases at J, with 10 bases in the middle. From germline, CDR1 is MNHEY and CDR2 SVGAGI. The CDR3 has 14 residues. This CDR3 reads CASSYSRSGDTQYF. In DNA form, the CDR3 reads TGTGCCAGCAGTTACTCGCGGTCTGGTGATACGCAGTATTTT.

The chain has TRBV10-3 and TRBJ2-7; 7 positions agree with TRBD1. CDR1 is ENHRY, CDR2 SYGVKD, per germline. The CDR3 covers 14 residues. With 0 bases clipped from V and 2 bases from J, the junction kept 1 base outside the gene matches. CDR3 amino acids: CAISESDRPYEQYF. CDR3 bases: TGTGCCATCAGTGAGTCGGACAGGCCCTACGAGCAGTACTTC.

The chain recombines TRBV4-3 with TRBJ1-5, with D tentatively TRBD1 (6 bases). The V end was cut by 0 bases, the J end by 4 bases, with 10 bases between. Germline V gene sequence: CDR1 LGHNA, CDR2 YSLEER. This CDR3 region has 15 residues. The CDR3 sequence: CASSQDRQENQPQHF. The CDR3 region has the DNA TGCGCCAGCAGCCAAGATCGACAGGAGAATCAGCCCCAGCATTTT.

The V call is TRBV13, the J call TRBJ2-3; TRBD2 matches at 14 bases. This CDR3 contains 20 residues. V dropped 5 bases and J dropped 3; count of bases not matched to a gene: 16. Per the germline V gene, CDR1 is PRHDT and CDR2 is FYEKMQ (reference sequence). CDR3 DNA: TGTGCCAGCAGCACCGCCTCCGGGACTAGCGGGAGTAGGATAACAGATACGCAGTATTTT. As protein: CASSTASGTSGSRITDTQYF.

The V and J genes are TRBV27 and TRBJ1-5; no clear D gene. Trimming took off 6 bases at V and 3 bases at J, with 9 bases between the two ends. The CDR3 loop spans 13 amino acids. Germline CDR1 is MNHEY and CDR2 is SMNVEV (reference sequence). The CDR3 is CASRPGYNQPQHF. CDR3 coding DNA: TGTGCCAGCAGGCCGGGATACAATCAGCCCCAGCATTTT.

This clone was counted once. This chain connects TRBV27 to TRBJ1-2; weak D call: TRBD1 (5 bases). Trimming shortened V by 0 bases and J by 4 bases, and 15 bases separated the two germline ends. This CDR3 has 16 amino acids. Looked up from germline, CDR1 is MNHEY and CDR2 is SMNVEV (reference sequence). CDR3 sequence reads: CASSLSAMTAGYGYTF. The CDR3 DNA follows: TGTGCCAGCAGTTTATCGGCCATGACAGCCGGCTATGGCTACACCTTC.

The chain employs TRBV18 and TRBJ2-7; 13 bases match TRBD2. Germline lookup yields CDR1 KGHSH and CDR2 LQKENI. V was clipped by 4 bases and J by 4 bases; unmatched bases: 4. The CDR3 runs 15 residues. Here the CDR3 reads CASSRGTSGNYEQYF. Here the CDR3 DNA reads TGTGCCAGCTCACGCGGGACTAGCGGGAATTACGAGCAGTACTTC.

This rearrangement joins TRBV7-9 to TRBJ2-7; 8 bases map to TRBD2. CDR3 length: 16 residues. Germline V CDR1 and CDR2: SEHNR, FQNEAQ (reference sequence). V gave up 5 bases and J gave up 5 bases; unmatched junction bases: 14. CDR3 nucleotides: TGTGCCAGCAGCCCCCTTGGCGGGAGGAAAGGGGACGAGCAGTACTTC. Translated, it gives CASSPLGGRKGDEQYF.

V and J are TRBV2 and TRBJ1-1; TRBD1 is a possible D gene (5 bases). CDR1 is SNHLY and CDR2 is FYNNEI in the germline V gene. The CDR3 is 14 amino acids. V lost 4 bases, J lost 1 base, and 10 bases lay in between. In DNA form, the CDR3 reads TGTGCCAGCAGTGCCCAGACAGAGAACACTGAAGCTTTCTTT. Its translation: CASSAQTENTEAFF.